This TCR beta chain was profiled in a study of cytomegalovirus exposure and HLA in healthy donors. Whole-study findings and limits: TCR beta chains numbering some 150 were designated cytomegalovirus-associated.

Notes on this clone: Its antigen remains unidentified.

From germline, CDR1 is ENHRY and CDR2 SYGVKD. The CDR3 contains 11 residues. Trimming removed 8 bases from V and 6 bases from J, with 9 bases in between. The PCR had 60 Vbeta and 13 Jbeta primers. Repertoires were generated with immunoSEQ multiplex PCR, while TCRdb's copy carries only in-frame clones and drops some. The sample yields about 150,000 clones, around 84% seen once. The clonotype originates from a man aged 25 to 45 in good health and CMV-seropositive. The chain is built from TRBV10-3 and TRBJ2-3; D is perhaps TRBD1 (5 bases). Sequencing was carried out using PBMCs. This CDR3 reads CAIGAADTQYF. Written as DNA, the CDR3 is TGTGCCATCGGGGCGGCCGATACGCAGTATTTT.